This TCR beta chain was recovered during a study of T-cell memory formation after mild COVID-19. Looking at the study overall: TCR clusters were mostly donor specific.

Study-level points and caveats: Mainly in CM and EM were contracting CD4+ clones; CD8+ were in EMRA. Later expanders leaned CD4+, whereas day 15 to 85 contracting clones were balanced CD4/CD8.

With constant-segment primers, 5'RACE yielded cDNA libraries of TCR alpha and TCR beta that carried sample barcodes and UMIs. TCRdb called the 5' RACE reads again in MiXCR, with one record for every CDR3 protein. This table has about 250,000 distinct CDR3 sequences, roughly 18% appearing once. Concerning this clonotype: What it binds is not known.

Trimming cost V 5 bases and J 8 bases, with 22 bases left between them. CDR3 length: 16 residues. This receptor was taken from a man younger than 35 who had mild COVID-19 (a few samples of this study predate the infection). Cell type and time point are not known. Specimen: PBMCs or a T cell subset sorted from them (not recorded which). The V and J genes are TRBV12-3 or TRBV12-4 and TRBJ2-1, with D possibly matching TRBD2 (5 bases). Here the CDR3 DNA reads TGTGCCAGCAGTCTAGGCAAAGTAGCGCGGACCGATGAGCAGTTCTTC. Its protein product is CASSLGKVARTDEQFF.